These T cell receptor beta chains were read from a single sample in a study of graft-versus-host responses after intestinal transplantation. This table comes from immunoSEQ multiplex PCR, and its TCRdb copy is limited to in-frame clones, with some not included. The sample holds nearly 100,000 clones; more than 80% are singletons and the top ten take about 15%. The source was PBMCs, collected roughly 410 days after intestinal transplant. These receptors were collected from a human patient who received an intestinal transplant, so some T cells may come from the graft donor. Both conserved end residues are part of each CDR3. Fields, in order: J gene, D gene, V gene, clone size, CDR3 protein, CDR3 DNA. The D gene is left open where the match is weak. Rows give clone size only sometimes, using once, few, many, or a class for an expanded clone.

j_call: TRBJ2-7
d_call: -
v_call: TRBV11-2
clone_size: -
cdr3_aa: CASSVGGYSYEQYF
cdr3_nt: TGTGCCAGCAGTGTCGGGGGTTACTCCTACGAGCAGTACTTC

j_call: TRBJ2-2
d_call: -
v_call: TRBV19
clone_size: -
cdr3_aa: CASSIKGPSGELFF
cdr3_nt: TGTGCCAGTAGTATAAAAGGACCGTCCGGGGAGCTGTTTTTT

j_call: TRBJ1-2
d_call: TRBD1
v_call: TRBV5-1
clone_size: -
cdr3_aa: CASSPLGQGSYGYTF
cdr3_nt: TGCGCCAGCAGCCCCCTGGGACAGGGGTCCTATGGCTACACCTTC

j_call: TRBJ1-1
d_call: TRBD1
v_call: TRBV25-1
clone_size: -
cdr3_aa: CASSERDRGPETEAFF
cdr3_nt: TGTGCCAGCAGTGAACGGGACAGGGGACCTGAGACTGAAGCTTTCTTT

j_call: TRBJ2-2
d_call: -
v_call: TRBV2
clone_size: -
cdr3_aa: CASRPRGKVAGELFF
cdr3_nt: TGTGCCAGCAGGCCCAGGGGAAAGGTTGCCGGGGAGCTGTTTTTT

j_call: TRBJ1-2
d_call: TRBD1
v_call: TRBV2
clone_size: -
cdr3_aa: CASSGRDRANYGYTF
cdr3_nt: TGTGCCAGCAGCGGCCGGGACAGGGCTAACTATGGCTACACCTTC

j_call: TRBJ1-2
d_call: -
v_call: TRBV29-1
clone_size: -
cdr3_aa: CSGFGDRSDGYTF
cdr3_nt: TGCAGCGGGTTTGGAGACAGGAGTGATGGCTACACCTTC

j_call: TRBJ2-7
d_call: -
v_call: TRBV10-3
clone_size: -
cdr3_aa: CAISEGQSIEQYF
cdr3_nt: TGTGCCATCAGTGAAGGGCAGAGTATAGAGCAGTACTTC

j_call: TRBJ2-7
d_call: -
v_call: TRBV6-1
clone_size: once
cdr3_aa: CASGTAKTISYEQYF
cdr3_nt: TGTGCCAGCGGAACAGCTAAGACCATCTCCTACGAGCAGTACTTC

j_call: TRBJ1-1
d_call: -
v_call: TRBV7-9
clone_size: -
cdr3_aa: CASSLGETGMNTEAFF
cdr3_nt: TGTGCCAGCAGCTTAGGGGAGACGGGCATGAACACTGAAGCTTTCTTT

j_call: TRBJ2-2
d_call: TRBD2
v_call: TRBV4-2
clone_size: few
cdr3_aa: CASSRAGERGGLGELFF
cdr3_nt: TGTGCCAGCAGCCGGGCCGGGGAGCGGGGGGGTCTCGGGGAGCTGTTTTTT

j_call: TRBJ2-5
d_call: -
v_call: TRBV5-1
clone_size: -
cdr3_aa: CASSLVAGEETQYF
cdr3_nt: TGCGCCAGCAGCTTGGTGGCAGGGGAAGAGACCCAGTACTTC

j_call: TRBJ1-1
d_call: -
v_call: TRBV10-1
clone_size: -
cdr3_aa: CASSADTIGEAFF
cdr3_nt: TGCGCCAGCAGTGCTGATACTATAGGTGAAGCTTTCTTT

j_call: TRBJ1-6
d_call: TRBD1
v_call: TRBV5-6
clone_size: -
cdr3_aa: CASSLGDRVHSPLHF
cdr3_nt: TGTGCCAGCAGCTTGGGCGACAGGGTACATTCACCCCTCCACTTT

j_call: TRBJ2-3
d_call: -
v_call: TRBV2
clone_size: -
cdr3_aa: CASSEGGSEPFDTQYF
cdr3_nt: TGTGCCAGCAGTGAGGGGGGCTCCGAGCCATTCGATACGCAGTATTTT

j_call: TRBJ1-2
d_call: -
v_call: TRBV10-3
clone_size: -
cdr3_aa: CAISEGRTVYGYTF
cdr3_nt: TGTGCCATCAGTGAAGGGCGGACAGTCTATGGCTACACCTTC

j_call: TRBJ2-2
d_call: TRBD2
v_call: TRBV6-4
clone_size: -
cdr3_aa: CASSPTSGDYTGELFF
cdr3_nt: TGTGCCAGCAGCCCCACTAGCGGGGATTACACCGGGGAGCTGTTTTTT

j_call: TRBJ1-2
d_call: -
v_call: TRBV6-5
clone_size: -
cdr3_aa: CASKAWTTGDYGYTF
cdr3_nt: TGTGCCAGCAAAGCCTGGACAACGGGGGACTATGGCTACACCTTC

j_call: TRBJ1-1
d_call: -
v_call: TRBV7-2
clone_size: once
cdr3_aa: CASSFAAVNTEAFF
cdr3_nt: TGTGCCAGCAGCTTTGCAGCGGTGAACACTGAAGCTTTCTTT

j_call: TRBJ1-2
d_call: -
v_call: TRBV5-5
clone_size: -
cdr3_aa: CASSLWGGGANYGYTF
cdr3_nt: TGTGCCAGCAGCCTGTGGGGCGGGGGCGCTAACTATGGCTACACCTTC

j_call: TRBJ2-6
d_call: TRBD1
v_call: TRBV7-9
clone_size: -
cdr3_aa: CASSLGQGLSGANVLTF
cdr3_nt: TGTGCCAGCAGCTTGGGACAGGGTCTATCTGGGGCCAACGTCCTGACTTTC

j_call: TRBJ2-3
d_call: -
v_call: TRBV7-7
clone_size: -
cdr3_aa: CASSRDITDTQYF
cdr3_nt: TGTGCTAGCAGTCGGGACATCACAGATACGCAGTATTTT

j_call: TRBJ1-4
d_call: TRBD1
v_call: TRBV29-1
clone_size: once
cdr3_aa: CSAGTATNEKLFF
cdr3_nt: TGCAGCGCTGGGACAGCAACTAATGAAAAACTGTTTTTT

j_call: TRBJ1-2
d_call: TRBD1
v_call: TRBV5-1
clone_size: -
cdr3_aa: CASSWQGEDGYTF
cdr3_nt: TGCGCCAGCAGCTGGCAGGGGGAGGATGGCTACACCTTC

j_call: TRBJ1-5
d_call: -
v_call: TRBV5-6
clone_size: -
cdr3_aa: CASSSRRGDGNQPQHF
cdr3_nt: TGTGCCAGCAGCTCGCGCAGGGGTGATGGGAATCAGCCCCAGCATTTT

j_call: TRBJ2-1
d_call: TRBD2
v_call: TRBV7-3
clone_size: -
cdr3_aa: CASSLIAGGNEQFF
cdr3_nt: TGTGCCAGCAGCTTAATTGCGGGGGGCAATGAGCAGTTCTTC

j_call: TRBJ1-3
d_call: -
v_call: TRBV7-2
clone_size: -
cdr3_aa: CASSLIRAGNTIYF
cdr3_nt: TGTGCCAGCAGCTTGATCCGGGCTGGAAACACCATATATTTT

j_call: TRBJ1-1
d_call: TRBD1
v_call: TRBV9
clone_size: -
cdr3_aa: CASSPDRDNRNTEAFF
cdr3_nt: TGTGCCAGCAGCCCGGACAGGGATAATCGGAACACTGAAGCTTTCTTT

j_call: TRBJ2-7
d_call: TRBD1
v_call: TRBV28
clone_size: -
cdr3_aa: CASSSGTGWGSPMHF
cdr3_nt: TGTGCCAGCAGTTCCGGGACAGGGTGGGGTTCCCCCATGCACTTC

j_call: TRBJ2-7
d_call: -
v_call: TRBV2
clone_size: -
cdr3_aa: CASGGGQAYEQYF
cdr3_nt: TGTGCCAGTGGGGGTGGGCAGGCCTACGAGCAGTACTTC

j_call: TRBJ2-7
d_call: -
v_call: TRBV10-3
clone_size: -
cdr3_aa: CATRGRPFSYEQYF
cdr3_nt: TGTGCCACCAGAGGCAGGCCCTTCTCCTACGAGCAGTACTTC

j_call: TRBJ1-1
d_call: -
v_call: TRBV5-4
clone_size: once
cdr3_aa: CATQHTDNTEAFF
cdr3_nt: TGTGCCACCCAACACACGGATAACACTGAAGCTTTCTTT